The clone carrying this T cell receptor beta chain was seen a handful of times. Its antigen is unknown. This CDR3 is 15 amino acids long. Germline V gene sequence: CDR1 SGHDN, CDR2 FVKESK. Trimming removed 3 bases from V and 4 bases from J; junction bases left unmatched: 7. A single record per CDR3 protein comes from TCRdb applying MiXCR to the 5' RACE reads. Among 350,000 to 450,000 distinct CDR3 sequences listed, roughly 26% were seen once. These data originate in a study of CD8 T cells in ankylosing spondylitis. Overall study results and limits: Matched ankylosing spondylitis synovial fluid reportedly contained a significantly enriched population of disease-linked clones. Apparently characteristic of ankylosing spondylitis blood was a TCR beta motif (fewer than ten highly homologous variants). Several of the motif variants were reported before in synovial fluid and blood from reactive arthritis.

The sequence was obtained from a male donor with ankylosing spondylitis. The chain joins TRBV14 to TRBJ1-2; 8 bases match TRBD1. Material for sequencing was blood, either unsorted or a sorted T cell fraction (not recorded which). CDR3 sequence (DNA): TGTGCCAGCAGCCAGCCAGGGGGCGAGATCTATGGCTACACCTTC. Its protein is CASSQPGGEIYGYTF.